This TCR beta chain was captured by sequencing in a study of cytomegalovirus exposure and HLA in healthy donors. CDR1 and CDR2 (germline): PRHDT, FYEKMQ (reference sequence). V dropped 4 bases and J dropped 5 bases, with 18 bases sitting between them. The CDR3 totals 16 residues. It was with 60 Vbeta and 13 Jbeta primers that the PCR ran. Produced via immunoSEQ multiplex PCR; TCRdb's table is partial and in-frame only. Found here are roughly 180,000 clones, roughly 82% of them singletons; the top ten hold 0.95% to 1.5%. In this sample, this clone turned up once. The V and J genes are TRBV13 and TRBJ1-5, with D possibly TRBD1 on 5 matching bases. The receptor was derived from a girl aged 2 to 9 in good health and CMV-seropositive. Sequencing was done on a sample of PBMCs. CDR3 amino acids: CASSSKGAGTDQPQHF. CDR3 nucleotides: TGTGCCAGCAGCTCCAAGGGCGCGGGGACCGATCAGCCCCAGCATTTT.